The sequence of this T cell receptor beta chain was determined in a study of cytotoxic CD8 clonotypes in ibrutinib-treated CLL. Overall study results and limits: Baseline levels of clonality went above those of age-matched healthy donors and moved with circulating CD8+ T-cell counts. Private clonotypes, not public ones, expanded at ibrutinib response. Different sampling times were used for sustained-remission and progressing patients.

The intended depth for sequencing was 1 in 200,000 to 1 in 1 million T cells. Using immunoSEQ multiplex PCR, the repertoire was profiled, and TCRdb retains in-frame clones only, with some absent. The sample has 150,000 to 200,000 clones, approximately 91% seen once. Concerning this clone itself: Its matching antigen is unknown.

The CDR3 spans 11 residues. The V end was cut by 3 bases, the J end by 6 bases, with 6 bases between. The germline CDR1 and CDR2 sequences are MDHEN and SYDVKM. This material consisted of PBMCs, taken at disease progression, from a patient treated with ibrutinib. This receptor was obtained from a human donor with chronic lymphocytic leukemia. V and J are TRBV28 and TRBJ2-7; D not certain. CDR3 sequence reads: CASSFSREQYF. CDR3 DNA: TGTGCCAGCAGTTTCTCACGCGAGCAGTACTTC. Based on the CDR3 plus reference TRBV28 and TRBJ2-7, the full variable domain is DVKVTQSSRYLVKRTGEKVFLECVQDMDHENMFWYRQDPGLGLRLIYFSYDVKMKEKGDIPEGYSVSREKKERFSLILESASTNQTSMYLCASSFSREQYFGPGTRLTVT.